The 26 T cell receptor beta chains in this list originate from one sample, sequenced in a study of shared clonotypes between healthy human individuals. Using immunoSEQ multiplex PCR, the repertoire was profiled, and TCRdb retains in-frame clones only, with some absent. Of about 2 million clones listed, 90% to 95% are singletons. Sequencing input: naive CD4+ T cells sorted from blood. The subset was: CD45RA+ positively selected. The origin of the receptors is a man aged 18 to 29 in good health.

The chain uses TRBV10-2 and TRBJ1-1, with D possibly TRBD1 on 6 matching bases. Germline-derived CDR1 and CDR2 are WSHSY and SAAADI. V was pared by 7 bases and J by 7 bases, with 16 bases between. This CDR3 comprises 13 residues. CDR3 DNA sequence: TGCGCCAGCATCAAACAGGGTGGGAGTGAAGCTTTCTTT. Protein sequence: CASIKQGGSEAFF.

V usage is TRBV4-1 and J usage is TRBJ2-7, with 7 bases lining up with TRBD1. The CDR3 is 16 amino acids. Germline CDR1 reads MGHRA; CDR2 reads YSYEKL. V lost 4 bases to trimming and J lost 2 bases; unmatched junction nucleotides: 11. CDR3 residues: CASSPGSRQGTYEQYF. Here the CDR3 DNA reads TGCGCCAGCAGCCCAGGCAGCCGACAGGGAACCTACGAGCAGTACTTC.

The chain employs TRBV9 and TRBJ2-5, with TRBD2 matching 11 bases. Germline-derived CDR1 and CDR2 are SGDLS and YYNGEE. CDR3 size: 16 residues. The J segment lost 5 bases and the V segment lost 3 bases, leaving 9 bases of the junction unmatched. The CDR3 protein is CASSGGSGRARETQYF. The DNA of the CDR3 is TGTGCCAGCAGCGGAGGTAGCGGGAGGGCGAGGGAGACCCAGTACTTC. The entire variable domain, with the rest obtained from reference TRBV9 and TRBJ2-5, is as follows: DSGVTQTPKHLITATGQRVTLRCSPRSGDLSVYWYQQSLDQGLQFLIQYYNGEERAKGNILERFSAQQFPDLHSELNLSSLELGDSALYFCASSGGSGRARETQYFGPGTRLLVL.

Turning to this clone: The same CDR3 is also encoded by other DNA sequences in this sample. The chain is built from TRBV5-1 and TRBJ2-5; D not resolved. The germline V and J ends were trimmed by 5 bases and 1 base, with 6 bases remaining between them. The CDR3 is 12 amino acids. Germline-derived CDR1 and CDR2 are SGHRS and YFSETQ. The CDR3 here is CASSPAQETQYF. In nucleotides, the CDR3 is TGCGCCAGCAGTCCGGCCCAAGAGACCCAGTACTTC.

This chain connects TRBV5-4 to TRBJ2-3; 10 positions agree with TRBD2. CDR1 SGHNT and CDR2 YYREEE come from the germline V gene (reference sequence). V shed 2 bases and J 2 bases; nucleotides not matched to a gene: 2. The CDR3 has 15 residues. CDR3 sequence reads: CASSFGTSDTDTQYF. CDR3 in DNA: TGTGCCAGCAGCTTCGGGACTAGCGACACAGATACGCAGTATTTT.

This chain connects TRBV6-5 to TRBJ2-5, with unresolved D. The assigned J gene may be wrong: the sequence end matches TRBJ2-7 better. The CDR3 is 15 amino acids. Germline lookup yields CDR1 MNHEY and CDR2 SVGAGI. The CDR3 DNA sequence: TGTGCCACCAAGACGGTCCACCTCGGATGGGGCGAGCAGTACTTC. It translates to CATKTVHLGWGEQYF.

V is TRBV11-3 and J is TRBJ1-6; 8 bases agree with TRBD1. With V trimmed by 4 bases and J by 0 bases, 8 bases remained unmatched. The CDR3 has 18 residues. The V gene's germline CDR1 is SGHNT and CDR2 YENEEA. DNA for the CDR3: TGTGCCAGCAGCTGTCCGGGACAGGAGGGCTCCTATAATTCACCCCTCCACTTT. Translation: CASSCPGQEGSYNSPLHF.

V gene TRBV9 combines with J gene TRBJ2-5; D possibly corresponds to TRBD2 (6 bases). Per germline, CDR1 SGDLS and CDR2 YYNGEE. This CDR3 comprises 16 residues. Trimming took off 0 bases at V and 7 bases at J, with 19 bases between the two ends. CDR3 protein: CASSVATAGLGGTQYF. In DNA, the CDR3 is TGTGCCAGCAGCGTAGCTACGGCGGGGTTGGGAGGGACCCAGTACTTC.

The V gene is TRBV28, the J gene TRBJ2-7; D is uncertain. There are 13 residues in the CDR3. CDR1 and CDR2 from the germline V gene are MDHEN and SYDVKM. Trimming took off 2 bases at V and 3 bases at J, with 8 bases between the two ends. The CDR3 coding sequence is TGTGCCAGCAGTTTAACCATCTTCTACGAGCAGTACTTC. This translates into CASSLTIFYEQYF.

The chain combines TRBV6-1 with TRBJ2-7; no definite D call. The CDR3 loop spans 14 amino acids. Germline V gene sequence: CDR1 MNHNS, CDR2 SASEGT. The CDR3 region has the DNA TGTGCCAGCAGTGAGAGAGTTTGGGCATCCCGAAATTTGGTC. It specifies CASSERVWASRNLV.

This chain connects TRBV7-9 to TRBJ1-2; TRBD1 matches at 11 bases. This CDR3 has 16 residues. Germline-derived CDR1 and CDR2 are SEHNR and FQNEAQ (reference sequence). With 2 bases clipped from V and 4 bases from J, the junction kept 6 bases outside the gene matches. CDR3: CASSLLGQGAGYGYTF. The CDR3 DNA reads TGTGCCAGCAGCTTACTCGGACAGGGGGCGGGCTATGGCTACACCTTC.

V and J are TRBV4-1 and TRBJ1-2; no firm D call. Germline V gene data show CDR1 as MGHRA and CDR2 as YSYEKL. The CDR3 runs to 15 residues. V was cut by 1 base and J by 5 bases, with 14 bases left in between. The CDR3 loop reads CASSQVISDPYGYTF. The CDR3 coding sequence is TGCGCCAGCAGCCAAGTAATTTCGGATCCGTATGGCTACACCTTC.

The chain is built from TRBV27 and TRBJ2-3; possible D gene TRBD1, 5 bases. Germline V lookup: CDR1 MNHEY, CDR2 SMNVEV (reference sequence). Trimming took 6 bases from V and 2 from J, leaving 9 bases between them. This CDR3 comprises 13 residues. In DNA form, the CDR3 reads TGTGCCAGCAGCGACAGTTACACAGATACGCAGTATTTT. Its translation: CASSDSYTDTQYF.

Here the CDR3 DNA reads TGCGCCAGCAGCCCGGACGGCTATGGCTACACCTTC. It encodes CASSPDGYGYTF. The genes are TRBV5-1 and TRBJ1-2; D gene ambiguous. The CDR3 is made up of 12 amino acids. With 4 bases removed from V and 4 bases from J, the gap between germline ends came to 8 bases. Per germline, CDR1 SGHRS and CDR2 YFSETQ.

The rearrangement joins TRBV27 to TRBJ1-6, with no clear D. V was shortened by 2 bases and J by 9 bases, with 11 bases between the two germline ends. The CDR3 runs to 14 residues. Germline assignment: CDR1 MNHEY and CDR2 SMNVEV (reference sequence). The CDR3 region has the DNA TGTGCCAGCAGTTTAATAGGGAATGGTTCACCCCTCCACTTT. Translation gives CASSLIGNGSPLHF.

For this clone: Since a much larger clone is just one base distant, this may be a read error. V and J are TRBV7-9 and TRBJ1-2; D uncertain. Germline CDR1 is SEHNR and CDR2 is FQNEAQ (reference sequence). This CDR3 comprises 13 residues. In DNA, the CDR3 is TGTGCCAGCAGCTTAGGGAGTTTGGCCGGCTGCACCTTC. Protein: CASSLGSLAGCTF.

V gene TRBV5-1 combines with J gene TRBJ1-1; D is unclear. This CDR3 contains 13 residues. The germline V and J ends were trimmed by 2 bases and 2 bases, with 7 bases remaining between them. CDR1 is SGHRS, CDR2 YFSETQ, per germline. This chain's CDR3 is CASSFSDNTEAFF. The CDR3 DNA reads TGCGCCAGCAGCTTTTCGGATAACACTGAAGCTTTCTTT.

The chain uses TRBV6-5 and TRBJ2-2; perhaps TRBD2 as D (5 bases). Trimming took off 7 bases at V and 7 bases at J, with 16 bases between the two ends. Germline CDR1 reads MNHEY; CDR2 reads SVGAGI. CDR3 length equals 14 residues. DNA for the CDR3: TGTGCCAGCATCGGAGGAAAGGGTCACGGGGAGCTGTTTTTT. It specifies CASIGGKGHGELFF.

The V and J genes are TRBV2 and TRBJ2-1, with 9 positions matching TRBD2. V lost 4 bases to trimming and J lost 7 bases; unmatched junction nucleotides: 8. CDR3 length equals 15 residues. Germline V lookup: CDR1 SNHLY, CDR2 FYNNEI. The CDR3 loop is CASSVAGARMNEQFF. The CDR3 DNA sequence: TGTGCCAGCAGTGTAGCGGGAGCTCGCATGAATGAGCAGTTCTTC.

J is TRBJ1-4 and V is TRBV15, with D possibly matching TRBD1 (6 bases). The CDR3 is made up of 14 amino acids. CDR1 is LNHNV, CDR2 YYDKDF, per germline (reference sequence). The V end lost 2 bases, the J end lost 7 bases, and 11 bases lay between the germline ends. As DNA, the CDR3 is TGTGCCACCAGCAGAAGGACAGCGGGTGAAAAACTGTTTTTT. Translation gives CATSRRTAGEKLFF.

The chain links TRBV6-5 to TRBJ1-6, with D perhaps TRBD1 (5 bases). The V and J ends lost 0 bases and 7 bases respectively, with 13 bases between them. Germline CDR1 and CDR2: MNHEY and SVGAGI. The CDR3 runs 16 residues. CDR3 nucleotide sequence: TGTGCCAGCAGTTACTCGGGGCAGGGAGGAAATTCACCCCTCCACTTT. It codes for CASSYSGQGGNSPLHF.

The chain links TRBV25-1 to TRBJ2-1; 9 bases line up with TRBD2. The CDR3 is 16 amino acids. From germline, CDR1 is MGHDK and CDR2 SYGVNS. V lost 5 bases to trimming and J lost 4 bases; unmatched junction nucleotides: 9. The CDR3 reads CASSHLSAGGYNEQFF. The CDR3 DNA reads TGTGCCAGCAGTCACTTATCGGCGGGGGGGTACAATGAGCAGTTCTTC.

The chain recombines TRBV19 with TRBJ1-6; TRBD1 is a possible D gene (6 bases). Looked up from germline, CDR1 is LNHDA and CDR2 is SQIVND (reference sequence). V was pared by 4 bases and J by 5 bases, with 9 bases between. The CDR3 length is 14 residues. The CDR3 loop is CASSRQVNNSPLHF. In nucleotides, the CDR3 is TGTGCCAGTAGTAGACAGGTGAATAATTCACCCCTCCACTTT.

This sequence joins TRBV10-3 and TRBJ1-6; D possibly corresponds to TRBD1 (5 bases). V was shortened by 3 bases and J by 11 bases, with 11 bases between the two germline ends. CDR1 and CDR2 from the germline V gene are ENHRY and SYGVKD. The CDR3 extends over 13 amino acids. CDR3: CAISDGRVTPLHF. The CDR3 nucleotides read TGTGCCATCAGTGACGGCAGGGTTACACCCCTCCACTTT.

The chain combines TRBV19 with TRBJ2-5; 11 bases are shared with TRBD2. The CDR3 spans 18 residues. V lost 4 bases, J lost 5 bases, and 15 bases stayed unmatched. CDR1 and CDR2 (germline): LNHDA, SQIVND (reference sequence). CDR3 nucleotide sequence: TGTGCCAGTAGTAGTCAGGTCGGGACTAGCGGTGGGCGGGAGACCCAGTACTTC. The encoded protein is CASSSQVGTSGGRETQYF.

V gene TRBV4-3 combines with J gene TRBJ2-7; D call uncertain. The CDR3 is 14 residues long. V was clipped by 0 bases and J by 4 bases, with 10 bases between them. Germline values: CDR1 LGHNA, CDR2 YSLEER. Here the CDR3 reads CASSQELKAYEQYF. The CDR3 nucleotides read TGCGCCAGCAGCCAAGAGCTAAAAGCGTACGAGCAGTACTTC.